Shown below are 14 T cell receptor beta chains from a single sample sequenced in a study of blood T cell repertoires in COVID-19. The table came from immunoSEQ multiplex PCR; TCRdb's copy has only in-frame clones and leaves some out. The sample lists tens of thousands of clones; about 88% were seen once. The sequencing sample was made of peripheral blood. Receptor source: a human donor in a cohort sampled during active COVID-19.

The chain links TRBV6-5 to TRBJ2-4; TRBD2 is a possible D gene (5 bases). The V gene lost 4 bases and the J gene lost 0 bases, with 10 bases spanning the gap. Germline lookup yields CDR1 MNHEY and CDR2 SVGAGI. This CDR3 contains 15 residues. The CDR3 loop reads CASSSTNSAKNIQYF. The DNA of the CDR3 is TGTGCCAGCAGTTCGACTAACTCAGCCAAAAACATTCAGTACTTC.

CDR3 coding DNA: TGCGCCAGCAGCTTGGCCGACAGGGTCGGCGGCTACACCTTC. Its translation: CASSLADRVGGYTF. This chain links TRBV5-1 with TRBJ1-2; 7 nucleotides line up with TRBD1. CDR3 length: 14 residues. V gave up 0 bases and J gave up 8 bases; unmatched junction bases: 7. Germline lookup yields CDR1 SGHRS and CDR2 YFSETQ.

This rearrangement joins TRBV5-6 to TRBJ1-2; D may be TRBD1 (6 bases). This CDR3 spans 15 amino acids. The germline V gene encodes CDR1 SGHDT and CDR2 YYEEEE. Between the trimmed V and J ends, which lost 1 base and 3 bases, there was a span of 13 bases. This chain's CDR3 is CASSLLGANDYGYTF. In nucleotides, the CDR3 is TGTGCCAGCAGCTTGTTGGGGGCGAACGACTATGGCTACACCTTC.

As concerns this clone: At one of its ends the junction is not consistent with the germline gene, which may arise from a read error. J is TRBJ1-6 and V is TRBV11-2; TRBD1 is a possible D gene (6 bases). The CDR3 contains 16 residues. Looked up from germline, CDR1 is SGHAT and CDR2 is FQNNGV. CDR3 sequence (DNA): TGTGCCAGCAGTTTAGCGGGGGGGGCCTCTAATTCACCCCTCCACTTT. Its protein product is CASSLAGGASNSPLHF.

The chain has TRBV5-5 and TRBJ1-3, with 7 bases aligning to TRBD1. CDR1 and CDR2 (germline): SGHKS, YYEKEE (reference sequence). The CDR3 has 17 residues. Trimming at V came to 0 bases and at J to 4 bases, leaving 10 bases not matched to a gene. The CDR3 loop is CASSLAPGGASGNTIYF. DNA of the CDR3: TGTGCCAGCAGCTTGGCCCCAGGGGGAGCGTCGGGAAACACCATATATTTT.

The rearrangement links TRBV30 to TRBJ2-5, with a possible D match to TRBD2 (5 bases). The length of the CDR3 is 12 residues. Per germline, CDR1 GTSNPN and CDR2 SVGIG (reference sequence). The V gene lost 1 base and the J gene lost 4 bases, with 7 bases spanning the gap. CDR3 DNA: TGTGCCTGGAGTGGGACTGTAGAGACCCAGTACTTC. The encoded protein is CAWSGTVETQYF.

Only a few counts were recorded for this clone. The CDR3 here is CASSGQWGDQPQHF. CDR3 nucleotide sequence: TGTGCCAGCAGTGGACAATGGGGAGACCAGCCCCAGCATTTT. This sequence joins TRBV2 and TRBJ1-5; D is ambiguous. This CDR3 has 14 amino acids. V shed 4 bases and J shed 7 bases, with 14 bases lying between them. Germline CDR1 is SNHLY and CDR2 is FYNNEI.

This clone came up a few times. The chain links TRBV4-2 to TRBJ1-1, with D possibly TRBD1 on 5 matching bases. Trimming took off 7 bases at V and 5 bases at J, with 17 bases between the two ends. Germline CDR1 and CDR2: LGHNA and YNFKEQ. The CDR3 covers 14 residues. The CDR3: CASNPEWGGTEAFF. CDR3 nucleotide sequence: TGTGCCAGCAACCCCGAGTGGGGGGGAACTGAAGCTTTCTTT.

Worth noting for this clone: Other DNA variants within this sample encode the same CDR3. The genes are TRBV5-1 and TRBJ2-7; possible D gene TRBD2, 5 bases. This CDR3 region has 13 residues. From germline, CDR1 is SGHRS and CDR2 YFSETQ. Trimming cost V 3 bases and J 3 bases, with 10 bases left between them. The CDR3 here is CASSSTGNYEQYF. The CDR3 DNA is TGCGCCAGCAGCTCGACGGGGAACTACGAGCAGTACTTC.

This clone was detected once. The genes are TRBV19 and TRBJ1-1; TRBD1 agrees at 7 bases. The germline V gene has CDR1 LNHDA and CDR2 SQIVND (reference sequence). The CDR3 contains 16 residues. Trimming took 5 bases from V and 0 from J; bases not matched to a gene: 9. As DNA, the CDR3 is TGTGCCAGTAGTTTCCCTTCTCAGGGGGTGAACACTGAAGCTTTCTTT. Protein sequence: CASSFPSQGVNTEAFF.

This clone came up once. This rearrangement joins TRBV27 to TRBJ1-3; tentatively, D is TRBD1 (6 bases). Germline V gene lookup returns CDR1 MNHEY and CDR2 SMNVEV (reference sequence). This CDR3 is 15 amino acids long. The V and J ends lost 5 bases and 0 bases respectively, with 11 bases between them. Written as DNA, the CDR3 is TGTGCCAGCAGTATCGCGGGGGCCTCTGGAAACACCATATATTTT. Amino acids: CASSIAGASGNTIYF.

Comment on this clone: This sample includes further DNA sequences coding for the same CDR3. This chain links TRBV19 with TRBJ1-2, with 7 bases aligning to TRBD1. The CDR3 sequence is 13 residues long. With V trimmed by 6 bases and J by 2 bases, 3 bases remained unmatched. CDR1 LNHDA and CDR2 SQIVND come from the germline V gene (reference sequence). The CDR3 region is CASSPGQNYGYTF. DNA of the CDR3: TGTGCCAGTAGCCCGGGACAGAACTATGGCTACACCTTC.

The V call is TRBV9, the J call TRBJ1-6; no clear D gene. CDR1 is SGDLS, CDR2 YYNGEE, per germline. The V and J ends lost 0 bases and 9 bases respectively, with 4 bases between them. The CDR3 totals 12 residues. The CDR3 sequence is CASSVDGSPLHF. CDR3 nucleotides: TGTGCCAGCAGCGTAGACGGTTCACCCCTCCACTTT.

This clone was seen more than once but under ten times. This chain connects TRBV4-1 to TRBJ2-3; D unresolved. CDR3 size: 17 residues. Germline V gene lookup returns CDR1 MGHRA and CDR2 YSYEKL. V was pared by 0 bases and J by 0 bases, with 13 bases between. Here the CDR3 reads CASSQDPADQSTDTQYF. The CDR3 nucleotides read TGCGCCAGCAGCCAAGATCCGGCGGATCAAAGCACAGATACGCAGTATTTT.